The clone carrying this T cell receptor beta chain was seen more than once but under ten times. Antigen unknown. CDR1 is SGHTA and CDR2 is FQGNSA in the germline V gene. The CDR3 covers 15 residues. Trimming cost V 2 bases and J 5 bases, with 15 bases left between them. Template material for TCR beta VDJ and CDR3 profiling consisted of genomic DNA. TCRdb independently ran MiXCR on the reads; one entry per CDR3 protein. The profile shows around 430,000 distinct CDR3 sequences, around 30% of them singletons. The data stem from a study of CD8+CD57+ T cells in acquired aplastic anemia. Study information: Recorded DNA amounts for sorted CD4+ and CD8+ cells had an average of approximately 2.9 ug.

Patients selected for sequencing had displayed CD8+CD57+ cell expansion by flow cytometry. Study outcomes and limitations: CD8+ Simpson's diversity did not differ significantly between patients and controls. Patients and controls shared roughly 31 CD8+ CDR3 sequences, highly expressed in patients.

Sequenced material: sorted CD4+, CD8+, or CD8+CD57+ T cells (not recorded which) from PBMCs. The V and J genes are TRBV7-2 and TRBJ2-5; D gene uncertain. This TCR was sampled from a human donor with aplastic anemia. The CDR3 DNA reads TGTGCCAGCAGCTTAAGTGTTGCGATTCCCGAGACCCAGTACTTC. Translating it yields CASSLSVAIPETQYF.